This TCR beta chain originates from a study of T cell responses to AZD1222 COVID-19 vaccine. Study findings and constraints: Donors in the cohort were predominantly white British and more often female, and clonal diversity was possibly underestimated. Two AZD1222 doses significantly raised spike-specific TCR breadth and depth over controls.

In the case of this clone: Its antigen is unidentified. The junction departs from germline at one end; a sequencing error may be responsible.

The CDR3 spans 11 residues. TCRdb's copy holds only in-frame clones and misses some; the assay was immunoSEQ multiplex PCR. The repertoire has some 130,000 clones, roughly nine tenths of them found once; the top ten carry roughly 2.3%. The sequenced sample was peripheral blood, obtained on day 0 of AZD1222 vaccination. The genes are TRBV12-3 or TRBV12-4 and TRBJ2-1; D is unresolved. The source is an adult in good health. CDR3: CATSLGDEQFF. The CDR3 DNA is TGTGCCACCAGTTTAGGCGATGAGCAGTTCTTC.